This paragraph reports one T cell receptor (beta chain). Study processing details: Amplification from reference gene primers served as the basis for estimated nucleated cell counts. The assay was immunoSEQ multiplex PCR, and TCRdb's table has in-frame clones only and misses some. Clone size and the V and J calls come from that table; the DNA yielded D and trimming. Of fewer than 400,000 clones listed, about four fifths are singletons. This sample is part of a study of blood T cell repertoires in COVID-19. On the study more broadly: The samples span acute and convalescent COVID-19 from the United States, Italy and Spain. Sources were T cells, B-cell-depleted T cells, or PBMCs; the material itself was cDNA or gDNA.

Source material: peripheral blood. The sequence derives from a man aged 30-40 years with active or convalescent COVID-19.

Here the CDR3 reads CATRDRRSTDTQYF. The CDR3 DNA is TGTGCCACCAGGGACAGGCGGAGCACAGATACGCAGTATTTT. The chain recombines TRBV24-1 with TRBJ2-3, with 7 positions matching TRBD1. The V gene end was trimmed by 7 bases and the J gene end by 0 bases; junction bases not matched to a gene: 3. This CDR3 is built from 14 residues. Per the germline V gene, CDR1 is KGHDR and CDR2 is SFDVKD.